This TCR beta chain was documented in a study of T cell responses to AZD1222 COVID-19 vaccine. General study points: Repertoire sampling occurred only after the peak T cell response. Unmutated variant regions reportedly attract nearly half of all spike-specific TCRs.

This CDR3 is 13 amino acids long. V gave up 1 base and J gave up 1 base, with 6 bases separating them. Germline V CDR1 and CDR2: SGHDT, YYEEEE. The data were produced by immunoSEQ multiplex PCR, yet TCRdb's version contains in-frame clones alone and is incomplete. The sample has roughly 150,000 clones; approximately 89% are singletons. Points on this clone: Its antigen remains unknown.

V is TRBV5-6 and J is TRBJ2-7; a possible D gene is TRBD1 (5 bases). This material consisted of peripheral blood, taken on day 0 of AZD1222 vaccination. The sequence derives from an adult in good health. The CDR3 loop reads CASSLTGSYEQYF. In DNA, the CDR3 is TGTGCCAGCAGCTTGACAGGTTCCTACGAGCAGTACTTC.